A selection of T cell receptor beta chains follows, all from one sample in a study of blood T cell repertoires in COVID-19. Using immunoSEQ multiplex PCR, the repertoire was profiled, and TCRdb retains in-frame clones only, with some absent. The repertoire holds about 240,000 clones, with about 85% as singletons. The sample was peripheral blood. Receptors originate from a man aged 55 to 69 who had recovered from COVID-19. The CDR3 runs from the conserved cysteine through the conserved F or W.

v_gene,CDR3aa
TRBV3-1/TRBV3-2,CASSLRTGGEQFF
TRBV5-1,CATRISTGQETQYF
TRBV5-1,CASSQGYYGYTF
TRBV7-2,CASSSTGLAIRQFF
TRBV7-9,CASSPGLERFF
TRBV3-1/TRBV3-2,CASSQDDRRNSPLHF
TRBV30,CAWSGITGTPGPYGYTF
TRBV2,CASSDSTASTDTQYF
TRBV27,CASRNSGGRGASPLHF
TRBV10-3,CAISESGVGPGGYTF
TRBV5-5,CASSLRGLGLAGGPQDTQYF
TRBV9,CASSVRPGQGYEQYF
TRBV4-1,CASSQDGAGAYEQYF
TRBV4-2,CASSQDLGLAGQKLNTGELFF
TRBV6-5,CASSLDRLNSPLHF
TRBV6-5,CASSPGRLGKGYTF
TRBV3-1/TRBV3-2,CASSPLTDTGELFF
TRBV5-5,CASSSDRVRADTQYF
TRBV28,CASNPPGSVTKNIQYF
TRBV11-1,CASSSPKRVNTDTQYF
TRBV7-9,CASSLRGGGGELFF
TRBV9,CASSSQQGRIYNEQFF
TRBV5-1,CASSLDYSGTDTQYF
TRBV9,CASSGGTSDTQYF
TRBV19,CASSFIGTSLVQTQYF
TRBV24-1,CATSDPPGAGGPIEQFF
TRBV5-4,CASSFTSSDTQYF
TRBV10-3,CAIRTLTGEANTEAFF
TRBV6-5,CASSLQGTYGYTF
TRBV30,CAWSAGISGNTIYF
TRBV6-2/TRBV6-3,CASSYQLGGGTTDTQYF
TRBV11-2,CASSLEGTGGDTQYF
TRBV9,CASGGGRDYSPLHF
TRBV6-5,CASRPTTRGKNIQYF
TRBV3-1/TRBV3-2,CASSRTRDEQFF
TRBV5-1,CASSSGLVSSEQFF
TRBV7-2,CASSLAPGEGEVCYTF
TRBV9,CASSVGGSYNSPLHF
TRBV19,CASSIRRGRAGTGELFF
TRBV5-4,CASSSTQGASNTIYF
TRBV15,CATSRDRGSGELFF
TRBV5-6,CASSWGTGGRVPEAFF
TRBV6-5,CASSPSGGSAGYTF
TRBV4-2,CASSQEAGGGTDTQYF
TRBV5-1,CASGIRVQETQYF
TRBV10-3,CAISSRGDYNEQFF
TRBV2,CASSDWWNIAGEQETQYF
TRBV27,CASSPRQGRESAFF
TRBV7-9,CASSLSVPGDEQFF
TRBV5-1,CASSRGTGNEKLFF
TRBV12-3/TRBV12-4,CASSLGTGEAFF
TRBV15,CATSRRQLNEKLFF
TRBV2,CASSATGGRTEAFF
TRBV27,CASSLGQTNQPQHF
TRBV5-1,CASSLSAGTNTGELFF
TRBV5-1,CASSLQGNEQFF
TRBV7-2,CASSLQGATHNEQFF
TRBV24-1,CATSHVKPGTTYNEQFF
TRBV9,CASSVAGGSSYNEQFF
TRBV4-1,CASSPRGGQGGTDTQYF